The rows below give T cell receptor beta chains drawn from one sample of a study of shared clonotypes between healthy human individuals. TCRdb's copy holds only in-frame clones and misses some; the assay was immunoSEQ multiplex PCR. The data contain around 750,000 clones, 74% of them seen just once; the ten biggest clones take up 1.5% to 2%. What was sequenced was memory CD4+ T cells sorted from blood. Source of these receptors: a woman aged 30 to 39 in good health. Each CDR3 is given with its conserved first and last residue.

V	J	CDR3
TRBV28	TRBJ1-4	CASSLTIATNEKLFF
TRBV5-1	TRBJ1-1	CASSLASGQGAYTEAFF
TRBV7-7	TRBJ2-2	CASSPGLAGGTGELFF
TRBV11-2	TRBJ2-4	CASSPPSGQGIQYF
TRBV6-5	TRBJ2-2	CASRRTANTGELFF
TRBV19	TRBJ1-4	CASSTDGGRSVKLFF
TRBV6-6	TRBJ2-7	CASTYGTSYEQYF
TRBV25-1	TRBJ2-4	CASSDRDAAKNIQYF
TRBV25-1	TRBJ1-2	CASAPQGYTGYTF
TRBV19	TRBJ1-1	CASSREGLYTEAFF
TRBV10-3	TRBJ2-7	CAIGDYEQYF
TRBV2	TRBJ1-1	CASSQSGQGFF
TRBV15	TRBJ1-2	CATSRGGDRPNRGYTF
TRBV29-1	TRBJ2-5	CSVAGGETQYF
TRBV7-8	TRBJ1-1	CASSLALNTEAFF
TRBV30	TRBJ2-6	CAWSVSSGANVLTF
TRBV30	TRBJ2-1	CAWRDSGSQFF
TRBV2	TRBJ2-7	CASMYGRGSYEQYF
TRBV19	TRBJ2-1	CASSNLLAHEQFF
TRBV5-1	TRBJ2-2	CASSERGSNTGELFF
TRBV2	TRBJ2-2	CASNREFTGELFF
TRBV7-8	TRBJ2-5	CASSLPRDPWYF
TRBV15	TRBJ2-3	CATSRDRGTDTQYF
TRBV11-2	TRBJ2-4	CASSPGHVRGTLAKNIQYF
TRBV11-2	TRBJ1-1	CASSPAGGESVSAFF
TRBV7-9	TRBJ2-1	CASSSGLAGGRGVYNEQFF
TRBV30	TRBJ1-2	CAWSVSGQGSGYTF
TRBV18	TRBJ2-1	CASSPLLAGNEQFF
TRBV5-1	TRBJ2-5	CASSFTGTGVETQYF
TRBV15	TRBJ1-1	CATSRDGWDTEAFF
TRBV2	TRBJ1-3	CASSARDTIYF
TRBV11-2	TRBJ1-5	CASSGQGDQPQHF